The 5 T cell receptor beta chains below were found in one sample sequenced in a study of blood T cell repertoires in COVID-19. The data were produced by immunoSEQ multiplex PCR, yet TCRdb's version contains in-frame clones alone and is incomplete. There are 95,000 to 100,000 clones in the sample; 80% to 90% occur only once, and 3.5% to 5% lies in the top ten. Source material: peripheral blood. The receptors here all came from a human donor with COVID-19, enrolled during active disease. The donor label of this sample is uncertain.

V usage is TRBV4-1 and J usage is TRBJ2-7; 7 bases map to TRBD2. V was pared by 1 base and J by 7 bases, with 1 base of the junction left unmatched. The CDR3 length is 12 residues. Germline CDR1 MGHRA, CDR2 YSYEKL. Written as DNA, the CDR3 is TGCGCCAGCAGCCAAGGGGGAGGGGAGCAGTACTTC. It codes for CASSQGGGEQYF.

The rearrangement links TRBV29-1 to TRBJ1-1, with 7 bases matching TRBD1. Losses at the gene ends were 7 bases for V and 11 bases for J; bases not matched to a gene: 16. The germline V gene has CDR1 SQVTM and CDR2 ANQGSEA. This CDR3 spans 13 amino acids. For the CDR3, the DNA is TGCAGCGCATTAGGGACAGCGGCCCGAAGGGCTTTCTTT. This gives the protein CSALGTAARRAFF.

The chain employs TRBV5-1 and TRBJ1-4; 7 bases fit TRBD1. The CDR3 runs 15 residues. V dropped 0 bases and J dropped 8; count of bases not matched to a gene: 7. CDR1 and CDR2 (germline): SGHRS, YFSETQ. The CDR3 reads CASSLVQGNGEKLFF. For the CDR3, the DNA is TGCGCCAGCAGCTTGGTACAGGGGAACGGCGAAAAACTGTTTTTT.

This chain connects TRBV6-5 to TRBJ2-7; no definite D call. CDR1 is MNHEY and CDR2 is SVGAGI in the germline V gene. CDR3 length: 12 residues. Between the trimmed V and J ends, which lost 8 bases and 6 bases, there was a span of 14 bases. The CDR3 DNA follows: TGTGCCAGCGGCCTAGACGCTTCCGAGCAGTACTTC. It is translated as CASGLDASEQYF.

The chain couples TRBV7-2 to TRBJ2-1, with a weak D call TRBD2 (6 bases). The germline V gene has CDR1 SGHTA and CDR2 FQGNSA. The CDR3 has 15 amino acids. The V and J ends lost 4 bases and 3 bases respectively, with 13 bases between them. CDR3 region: CASSSGGASYNEQFF. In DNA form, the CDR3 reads TGTGCCAGCAGCTCTGGAGGGGCCAGCTACAATGAGCAGTTCTTC.